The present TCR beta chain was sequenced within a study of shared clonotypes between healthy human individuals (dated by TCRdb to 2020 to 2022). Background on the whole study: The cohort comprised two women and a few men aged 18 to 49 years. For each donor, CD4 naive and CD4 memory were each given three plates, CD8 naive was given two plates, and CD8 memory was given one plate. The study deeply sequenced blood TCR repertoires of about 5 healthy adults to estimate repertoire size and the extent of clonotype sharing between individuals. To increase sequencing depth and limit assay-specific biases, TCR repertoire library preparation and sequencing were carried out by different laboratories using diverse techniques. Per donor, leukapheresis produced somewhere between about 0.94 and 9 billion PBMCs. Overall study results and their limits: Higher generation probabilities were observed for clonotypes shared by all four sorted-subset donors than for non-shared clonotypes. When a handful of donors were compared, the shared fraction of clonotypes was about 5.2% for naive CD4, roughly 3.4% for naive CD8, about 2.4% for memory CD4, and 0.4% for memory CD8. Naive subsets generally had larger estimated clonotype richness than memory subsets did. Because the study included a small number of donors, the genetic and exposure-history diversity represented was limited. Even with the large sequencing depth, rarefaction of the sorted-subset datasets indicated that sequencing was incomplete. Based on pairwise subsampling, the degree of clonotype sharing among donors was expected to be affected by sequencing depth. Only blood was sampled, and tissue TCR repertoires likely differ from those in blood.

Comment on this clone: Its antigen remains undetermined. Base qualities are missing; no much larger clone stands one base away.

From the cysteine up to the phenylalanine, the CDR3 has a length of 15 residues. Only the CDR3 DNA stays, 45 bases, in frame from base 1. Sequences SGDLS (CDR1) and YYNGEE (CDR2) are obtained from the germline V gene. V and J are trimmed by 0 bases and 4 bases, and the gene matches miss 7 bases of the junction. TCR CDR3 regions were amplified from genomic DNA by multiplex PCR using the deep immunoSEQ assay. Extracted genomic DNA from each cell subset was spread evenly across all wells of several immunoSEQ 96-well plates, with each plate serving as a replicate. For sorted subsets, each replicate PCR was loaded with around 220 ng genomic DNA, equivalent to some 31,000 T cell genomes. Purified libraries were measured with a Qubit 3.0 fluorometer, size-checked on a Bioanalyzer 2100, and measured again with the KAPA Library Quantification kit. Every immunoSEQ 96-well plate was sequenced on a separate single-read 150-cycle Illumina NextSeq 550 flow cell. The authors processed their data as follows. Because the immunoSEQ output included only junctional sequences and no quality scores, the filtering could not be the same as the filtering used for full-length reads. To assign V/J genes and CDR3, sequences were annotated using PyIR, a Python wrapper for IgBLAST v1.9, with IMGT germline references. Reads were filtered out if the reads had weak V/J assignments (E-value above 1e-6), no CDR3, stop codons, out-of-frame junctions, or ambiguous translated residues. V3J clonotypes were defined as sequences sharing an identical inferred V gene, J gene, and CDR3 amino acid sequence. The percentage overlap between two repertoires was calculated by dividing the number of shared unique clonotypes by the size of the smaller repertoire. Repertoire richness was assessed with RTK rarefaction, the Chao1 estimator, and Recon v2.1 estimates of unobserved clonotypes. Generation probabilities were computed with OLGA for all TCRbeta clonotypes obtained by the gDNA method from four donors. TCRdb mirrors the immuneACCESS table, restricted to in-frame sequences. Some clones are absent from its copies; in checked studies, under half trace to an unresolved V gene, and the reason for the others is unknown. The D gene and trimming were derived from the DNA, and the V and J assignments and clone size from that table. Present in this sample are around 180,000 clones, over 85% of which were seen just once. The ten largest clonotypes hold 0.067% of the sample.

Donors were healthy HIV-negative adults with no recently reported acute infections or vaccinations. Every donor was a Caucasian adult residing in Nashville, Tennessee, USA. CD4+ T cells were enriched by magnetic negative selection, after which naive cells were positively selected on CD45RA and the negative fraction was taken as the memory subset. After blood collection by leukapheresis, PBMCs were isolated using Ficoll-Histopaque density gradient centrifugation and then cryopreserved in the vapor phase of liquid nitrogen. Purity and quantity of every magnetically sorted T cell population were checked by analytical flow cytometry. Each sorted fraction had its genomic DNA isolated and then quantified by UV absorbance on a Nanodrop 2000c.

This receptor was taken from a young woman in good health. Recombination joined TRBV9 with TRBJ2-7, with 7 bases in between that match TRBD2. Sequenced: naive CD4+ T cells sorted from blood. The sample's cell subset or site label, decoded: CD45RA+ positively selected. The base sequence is TGTGCCAGCAGCGTAGCGAGCGGGACTACATACGAGCAGTACTTC. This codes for CASSVASGTTYEQYF.